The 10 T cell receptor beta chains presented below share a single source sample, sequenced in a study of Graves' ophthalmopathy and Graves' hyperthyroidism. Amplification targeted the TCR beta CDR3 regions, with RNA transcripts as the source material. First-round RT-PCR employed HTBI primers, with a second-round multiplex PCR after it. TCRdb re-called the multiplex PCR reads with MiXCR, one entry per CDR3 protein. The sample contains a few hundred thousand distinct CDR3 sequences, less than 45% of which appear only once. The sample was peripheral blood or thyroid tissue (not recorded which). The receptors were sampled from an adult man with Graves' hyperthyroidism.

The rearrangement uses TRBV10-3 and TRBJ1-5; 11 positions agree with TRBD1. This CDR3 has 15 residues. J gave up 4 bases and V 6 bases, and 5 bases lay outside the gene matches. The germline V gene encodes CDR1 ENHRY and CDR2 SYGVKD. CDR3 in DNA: TGTGCCATCAGCCCTGGACAGGGGGCGAATCAGCCCCAGCATTTT. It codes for CAISPGQGANQPQHF.

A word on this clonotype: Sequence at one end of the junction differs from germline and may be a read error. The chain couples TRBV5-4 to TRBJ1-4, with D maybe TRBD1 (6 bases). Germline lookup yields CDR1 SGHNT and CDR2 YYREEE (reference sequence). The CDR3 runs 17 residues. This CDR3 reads CASSLRGRGSSNEKPFF. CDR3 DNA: TGTGCCAGCAGCTTGCGAGGCAGGGGTTCATCTAATGAAAAACCGTTTTTT.

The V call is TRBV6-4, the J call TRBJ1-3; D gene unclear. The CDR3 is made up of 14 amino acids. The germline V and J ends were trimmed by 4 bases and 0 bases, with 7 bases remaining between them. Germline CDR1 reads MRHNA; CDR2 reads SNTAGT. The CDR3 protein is CASSVTHSGNTIYF. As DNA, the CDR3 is TGTGCCAGCAGTGTCACCCACTCTGGAAACACCATATATTTT.

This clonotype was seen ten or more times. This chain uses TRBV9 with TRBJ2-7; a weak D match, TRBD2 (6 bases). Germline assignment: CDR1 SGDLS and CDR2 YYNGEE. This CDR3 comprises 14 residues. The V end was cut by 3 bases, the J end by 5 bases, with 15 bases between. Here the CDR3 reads CASSGLGTSDEQYF. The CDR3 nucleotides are TGTGCCAGCAGCGGCCTAGGGACTTCCGACGAGCAGTACTTC.

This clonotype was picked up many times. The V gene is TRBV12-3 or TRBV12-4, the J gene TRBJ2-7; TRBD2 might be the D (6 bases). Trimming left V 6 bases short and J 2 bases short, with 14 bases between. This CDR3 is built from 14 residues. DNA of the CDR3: TGTGCCAGCAGCACCCGGGACTCCGCCTACGAGCAGTACTTC. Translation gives CASSTRDSAYEQYF.

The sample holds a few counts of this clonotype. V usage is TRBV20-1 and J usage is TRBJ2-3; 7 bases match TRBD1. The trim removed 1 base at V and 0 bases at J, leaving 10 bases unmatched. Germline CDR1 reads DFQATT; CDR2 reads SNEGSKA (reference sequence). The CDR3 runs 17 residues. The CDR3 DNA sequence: TGCAGTGCTAGAGGTCAGGGGGTGTCGATTAGCACAGATACGCAGTATTTT. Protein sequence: CSARGQGVSISTDTQYF.

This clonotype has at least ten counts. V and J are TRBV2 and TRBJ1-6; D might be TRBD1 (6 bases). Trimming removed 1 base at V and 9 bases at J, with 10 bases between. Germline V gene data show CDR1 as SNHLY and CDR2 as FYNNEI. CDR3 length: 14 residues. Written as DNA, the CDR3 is TGTGCCAGCAGTGAAGGGGGGCAGGTTTCACCCCTCCACTTT. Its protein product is CASSEGGQVSPLHF.

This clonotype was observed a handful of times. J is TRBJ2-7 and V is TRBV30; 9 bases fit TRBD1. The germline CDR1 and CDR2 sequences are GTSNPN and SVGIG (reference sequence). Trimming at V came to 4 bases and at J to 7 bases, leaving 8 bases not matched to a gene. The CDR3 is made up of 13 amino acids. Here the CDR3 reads CAWTGQGPGEQYF. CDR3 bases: TGTGCCTGGACGGGACAGGGCCCTGGAGAGCAGTACTTC.

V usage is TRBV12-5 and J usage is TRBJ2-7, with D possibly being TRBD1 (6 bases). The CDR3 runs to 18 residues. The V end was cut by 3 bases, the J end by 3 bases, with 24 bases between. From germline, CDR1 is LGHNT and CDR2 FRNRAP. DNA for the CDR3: TGTGCTAGTGGTTTTCCTACCCCCGACAGGTTACTGAACTACGAGCAGTACTTC. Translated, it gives CASGFPTPDRLLNYEQYF.

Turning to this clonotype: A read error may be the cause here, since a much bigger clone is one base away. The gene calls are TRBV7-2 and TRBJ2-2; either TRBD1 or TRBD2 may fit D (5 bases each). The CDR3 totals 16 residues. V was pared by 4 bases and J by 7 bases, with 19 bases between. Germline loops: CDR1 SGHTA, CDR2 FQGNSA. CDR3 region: CASSSRGVSDIGELFF. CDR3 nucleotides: TGTGCCAGCAGCTCAAGGGGAGTGTCGGACATCGGGGAGCTGTTTTTT.